The following is a TCR beta chain sequence with its context. This specimen belongs to a study of blood T cell repertoires in COVID-19. The repertoire was sequenced with immunoSEQ multiplex PCR; TCRdb's copy has only in-frame clones and lacks some. The data contain 150,000 or so clones, about 76% of them singletons. CDR1 SGHVS and CDR2 FNYEAQ come from the germline V gene. This CDR3 is 15 amino acids long. The junction had 9 bases not matched to a gene; V was cut back by 4 bases and J by 4 bases. This clonotype was sampled from a woman in her 70s with COVID-19, enrolled during active disease. This sequence joins TRBV7-6 and TRBJ1-2; TRBD1 matches at 7 bases. The sequenced sample was peripheral blood. As DNA, the CDR3 is TGTGCCAGCAGCTCCGGTAGGACAGGCACCTATGGCTACACCTTC. It specifies CASSSGRTGTYGYTF.